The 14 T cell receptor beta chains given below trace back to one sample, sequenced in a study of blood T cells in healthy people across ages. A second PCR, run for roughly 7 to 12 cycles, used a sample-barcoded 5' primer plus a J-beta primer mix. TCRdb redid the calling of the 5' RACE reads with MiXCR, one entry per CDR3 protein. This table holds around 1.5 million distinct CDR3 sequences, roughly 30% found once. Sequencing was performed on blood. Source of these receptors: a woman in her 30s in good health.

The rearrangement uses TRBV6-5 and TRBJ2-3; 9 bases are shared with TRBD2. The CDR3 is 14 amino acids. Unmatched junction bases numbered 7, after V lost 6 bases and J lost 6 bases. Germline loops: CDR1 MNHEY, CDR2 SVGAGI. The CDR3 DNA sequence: TGTGCCAGCAGAAGTTACAGCGGGGGGGATACGCAGTATTTT. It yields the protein CASRSYSGGDTQYF.

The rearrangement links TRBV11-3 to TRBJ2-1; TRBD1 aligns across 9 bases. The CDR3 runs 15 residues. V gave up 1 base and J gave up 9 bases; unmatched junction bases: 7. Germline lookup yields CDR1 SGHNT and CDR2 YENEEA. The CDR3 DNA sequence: TGTGCCAGCAGCTTAGGGGACAGGGCCCGCGGTGAGCAGTTCTTC. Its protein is CASSLGDRARGEQFF.

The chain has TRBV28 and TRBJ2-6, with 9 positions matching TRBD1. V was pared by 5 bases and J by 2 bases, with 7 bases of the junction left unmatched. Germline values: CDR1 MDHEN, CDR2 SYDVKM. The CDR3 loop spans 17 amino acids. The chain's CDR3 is CASSPGTGRAGANVLTF. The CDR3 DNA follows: TGTGCCAGCAGTCCCGGGACAGGGAGGGCTGGGGCCAACGTCCTGACTTTC.

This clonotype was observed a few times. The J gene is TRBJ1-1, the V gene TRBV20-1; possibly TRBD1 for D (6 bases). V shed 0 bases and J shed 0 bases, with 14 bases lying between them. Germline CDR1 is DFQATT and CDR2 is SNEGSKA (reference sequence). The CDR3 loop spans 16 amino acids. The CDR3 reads CSARDPRQEMNTEAFF. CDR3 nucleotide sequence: TGCAGTGCTAGAGATCCGCGACAGGAAATGAACACTGAAGCTTTCTTT.

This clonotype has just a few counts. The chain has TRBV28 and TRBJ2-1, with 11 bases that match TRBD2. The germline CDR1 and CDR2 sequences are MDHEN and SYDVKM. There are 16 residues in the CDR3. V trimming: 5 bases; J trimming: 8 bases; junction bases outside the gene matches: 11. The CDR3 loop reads CASSTPGTSGSDEQFF. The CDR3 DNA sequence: TGTGCCAGCAGTACCCCCGGGACTAGCGGATCTGATGAGCAGTTCTTC.

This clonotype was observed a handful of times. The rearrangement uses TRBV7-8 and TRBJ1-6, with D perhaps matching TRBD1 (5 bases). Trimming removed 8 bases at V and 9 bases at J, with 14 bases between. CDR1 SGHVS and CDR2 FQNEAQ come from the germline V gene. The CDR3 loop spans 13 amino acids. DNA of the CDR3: TGTGCCAGCCTCCAGGGATTCAGTTCACCCCTCCACTTT. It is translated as CASLQGFSSPLHF.

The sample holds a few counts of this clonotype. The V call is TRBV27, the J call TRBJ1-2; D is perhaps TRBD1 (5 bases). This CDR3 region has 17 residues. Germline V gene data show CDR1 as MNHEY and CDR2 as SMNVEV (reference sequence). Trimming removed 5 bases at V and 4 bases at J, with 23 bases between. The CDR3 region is CASSPDAGTPRSYGYTF. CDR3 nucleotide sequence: TGTGCCAGCAGTCCTGACGCCGGGACGCCCAGGAGCTATGGCTACACCTTC.

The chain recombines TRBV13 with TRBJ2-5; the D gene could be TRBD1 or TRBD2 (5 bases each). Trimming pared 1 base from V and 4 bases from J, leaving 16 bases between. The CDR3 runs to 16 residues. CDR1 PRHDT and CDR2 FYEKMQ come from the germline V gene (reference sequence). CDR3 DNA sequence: TGTGCCAGCAGCTTAGCCCCCCCTTTTGGGGGAGAGACCCAGTACTTC. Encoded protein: CASSLAPPFGGETQYF.

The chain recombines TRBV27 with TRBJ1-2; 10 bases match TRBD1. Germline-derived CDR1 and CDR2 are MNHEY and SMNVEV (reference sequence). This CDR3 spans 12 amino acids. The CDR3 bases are TGTGCTACACGGACAGGGGGTCGTGGCTACACCTTC. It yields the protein CATRTGGRGYTF.

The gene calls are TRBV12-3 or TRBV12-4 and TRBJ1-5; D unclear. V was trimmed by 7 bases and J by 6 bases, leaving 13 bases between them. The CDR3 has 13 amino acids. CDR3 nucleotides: TGTGCCAGCAAGCCCGAGGGCACTCAGCCCCAGCATTTT. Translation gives CASKPEGTQPQHF.

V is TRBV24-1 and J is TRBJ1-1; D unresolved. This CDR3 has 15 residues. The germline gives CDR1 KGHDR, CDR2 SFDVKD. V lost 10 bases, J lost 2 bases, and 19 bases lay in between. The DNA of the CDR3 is TGTGCCACACGCGGGTCCGGATCCACAAACACTGAAGCTTTCTTT. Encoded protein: CATRGSGSTNTEAFF.

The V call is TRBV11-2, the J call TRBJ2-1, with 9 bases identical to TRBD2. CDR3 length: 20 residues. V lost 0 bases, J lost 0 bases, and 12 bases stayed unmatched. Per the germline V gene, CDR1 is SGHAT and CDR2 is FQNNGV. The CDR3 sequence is CASSLDAKRGAQSSYNEQFF. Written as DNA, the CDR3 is TGTGCCAGCAGCTTAGACGCGAAGCGGGGGGCCCAAAGCTCCTACAATGAGCAGTTCTTC.

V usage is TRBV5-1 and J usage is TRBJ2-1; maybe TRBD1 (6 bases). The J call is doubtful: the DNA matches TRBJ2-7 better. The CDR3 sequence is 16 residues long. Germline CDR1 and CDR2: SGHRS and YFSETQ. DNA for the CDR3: TGCGCCAGCAGCTTCACAGGGCCCACCTCCTACAATGAGCAGTACTTC. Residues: CASSFTGPTSYNEQYF.

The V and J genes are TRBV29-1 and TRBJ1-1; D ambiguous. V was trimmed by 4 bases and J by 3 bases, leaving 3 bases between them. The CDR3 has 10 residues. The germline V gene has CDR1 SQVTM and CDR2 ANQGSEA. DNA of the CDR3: TGCAGCGTTGTGGACACTGAAGCTTTCTTT. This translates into CSVVDTEAFF.